Below are 19 T cell receptor beta chains sequenced from a single sample in a study of cytomegalovirus exposure and HLA in healthy donors. This PCR relied on a set of 60 Vbeta primers and 13 Jbeta primers. Clones were read by immunoSEQ multiplex PCR, and TCRdb kept only the in-frame ones, dropping some. The table includes hundreds of thousands of clones, around 83% detected once. Source material: PBMCs. All receptors derive from a girl aged 10-17 years in good health and CMV-seronegative.

This sequence joins TRBV30 and TRBJ1-2; D is possibly TRBD1 (6 bases). CDR1 and CDR2 (germline): GTSNPN, SVGIG (reference sequence). This CDR3 region has 13 residues. The ends were cut back, 2 bases at V and 6 bases at J, with 13 bases in the middle. CDR3 loop: CAWSLRGDDGYTF. CDR3 sequence (DNA): TGTGCCTGGAGTCTCAGGGGCGATGATGGCTACACCTTC.

The V call is TRBV18, the J call TRBJ1-2; D unresolved. Germline V gene data show CDR1 as KGHSH and CDR2 as LQKENI. The length of the CDR3 is 14 residues. Trimming took 8 bases from V and 2 from J, leaving 15 bases between them. The chain's CDR3 is CASLGRGANYGYTF. The CDR3 DNA is TGTGCCAGCCTCGGGCGGGGAGCCAACTATGGCTACACCTTC.

CDR3: CASSLAGTGGYTF. The CDR3 nucleotides read TGCGCCAGCAGCTTGGCTGGTACGGGTGGCTACACCTTC. This chain uses TRBV5-1 with TRBJ1-2; no reliable D call. The germline CDR1 and CDR2 sequences are SGHRS and YFSETQ. The CDR3 loop spans 13 amino acids. V was cut by 0 bases and J by 7 bases, with 10 bases left in between. Together with reference TRBV5-1 and TRBJ1-2, the CDR3 gives the full variable domain: KAGVTQTPRYLIKTRGQQVTLSCSPISGHRSVSWYQQTPGQGLQFLFEYFSETQRNKGNFPGRFSGRQFSNSRSEMNVSTLELGDSALYLCASSLAGTGGYTFGSGTRLTVV.

About this clone: The sample contains more than one DNA sequence encoding this CDR3. The rearrangement joins TRBV9 to TRBJ1-1; no clear D gene. The CDR3 totals 13 residues. Germline loops: CDR1 SGDLS, CDR2 YYNGEE. V lost 4 bases and J 1 base, leaving 8 bases between the germline ends. CDR3 coding DNA: TGTGCCAGCAGCCCAAGCGGGAACACTGAAGCTTTCTTT. Protein sequence: CASSPSGNTEAFF.

The CDR3 here is CSVEGTGEQFF. The CDR3 coding sequence is TGCAGCGTCGAGGGGACAGGGGAGCAGTTCTTC. This chain joins TRBV29-1 and TRBJ2-1; 9 positions match TRBD1. After removal of 6 bases from V and 10 bases from J, the junction contained 4 bases not matched to a gene. The CDR3 consists of 11 residues. CDR1 and CDR2 (germline): SQVTM, ANQGSEA.

The chain links TRBV2 to TRBJ2-1, with 7 bases identical to TRBD1. This CDR3 region has 15 residues. V dropped 6 bases and J dropped 10; count of bases not matched to a gene: 15. Germline CDR1 SNHLY, CDR2 FYNNEI. CDR3 sequence (DNA): TGTGCCAGCAGACAGACAGGGTCGCCCTATATGGAGCAGTTCTTC. Its protein product is CASRQTGSPYMEQFF. Based on the CDR3 plus reference TRBV2 and TRBJ2-1, the full variable domain is EPEVTQTPSHQVTQMGQEVILRCVPISNHLYFYWYRQILGQKVEFLVSFYNNEISEKSEIFDDQFSVERPDGSNFTLKIRSTKLEDSAMYFCASRQTGSPYMEQFFGPGTRLTVL.

This clone was seen only once. The rearrangement uses TRBV18 and TRBJ1-1, with TRBD1 matching 7 bases. Germline V gene data show CDR1 as KGHSH and CDR2 as LQKENI. The CDR3 covers 13 residues. With 7 bases clipped from V and 0 bases from J, the junction kept 2 bases outside the gene matches. The CDR3 region is CASWDRVNTEAFF. CDR3 nucleotides: TGTGCCAGCTGGGACAGAGTGAACACTGAAGCTTTCTTT.

The chain is built from TRBV7-2 and TRBJ1-2; 7 bases match TRBD1. The CDR3 is made up of 14 amino acids. The germline CDR1 and CDR2 sequences are SGHTA and FQGNSA. The V segment lost 1 base and the J segment 4 bases; nucleotides outside the gene matches: 3. This CDR3 is CASSLGDRFYGYTF. The CDR3 nucleotides read TGTGCCAGCAGCTTAGGGGACAGATTCTATGGCTACACCTTC.

The V gene is TRBV2, the J gene TRBJ1-3; 10 positions match TRBD1. CDR1 SNHLY and CDR2 FYNNEI come from the germline V gene. Trimming removed 5 bases from V and 2 bases from J; junction bases left unmatched: 6. The CDR3 has 16 residues. The CDR3 reads CASSPPGQGAGNTIYF. The CDR3 DNA follows: TGTGCCAGCAGTCCTCCTGGACAGGGGGCTGGAAACACCATATATTTT.

The genes are TRBV9 and TRBJ1-2; TRBD1 matches at 8 bases. The germline CDR1 and CDR2 sequences are SGDLS and YYNGEE. J lost 6 bases, V lost 4 bases, and 8 bases had no gene match. CDR3 length equals 14 residues. The CDR3 spells CASSRTGRSDGYTF. The CDR3 DNA sequence: TGTGCCAGCAGCAGGACAGGGCGGTCGGATGGCTACACCTTC.

V gene TRBV18 combines with J gene TRBJ2-1, with 10 nucleotides matching TRBD1. V shed 4 bases and J 5 bases; nucleotides not matched to a gene: 8. Germline V CDR1 and CDR2: KGHSH, LQKENI. The CDR3 consists of 16 residues. The CDR3: CASSRTGTGEHNEQFF. Here the CDR3 DNA reads TGTGCCAGCTCACGTACCGGGACAGGGGAACACAATGAGCAGTTCTTC.

The rearrangement links TRBV6-7 to TRBJ1-1; D call uncertain. TRBV6-7 is given ORF status, its function remaining uncertain. Between the trimmed V and J ends, which lost 8 bases and 4 bases, there was a span of 17 bases. This CDR3 comprises 14 residues. The CDR3 bases are TGTGCCAGCGCACCTCGAGGCGCGAGCACTGAAGCTTTCTTT. Its translation is CASAPRGASTEAFF.

This CDR3 is CASSTDSRNQPQHF. Here the CDR3 DNA reads TGTGCCAGCTCGACAGACAGTCGCAATCAGCCCCAGCATTTT. V and J are TRBV18 and TRBJ1-5, with D possibly being TRBD1 (5 bases). The CDR3 is made up of 14 amino acids. Trimming removed 6 bases from V and 2 bases from J, with 11 bases in between. Germline V CDR1 and CDR2: KGHSH, LQKENI.

The genes are TRBV7-6 and TRBJ2-5; maybe TRBD1 (6 bases). CDR1 and CDR2 from the germline V gene are SGHVS and FNYEAQ. This CDR3 is built from 15 residues. The V and J ends lost 1 base and 1 base respectively, with 10 bases between them. CDR3 in amino acids: CASSLGTAFQETQYF. CDR3 in DNA: TGTGCCAGCAGCTTAGGGACAGCCTTCCAAGAGACCCAGTACTTC.

The gene calls are TRBV6-1 and TRBJ2-1, with D tentatively TRBD2 (5 bases). The CDR3 spans 13 residues. Germline V CDR1 and CDR2: MNHNS, SASEGT. V lost 3 bases and J lost 3, with 6 bases in between. The CDR3 loop is CASSERDYNEQFF. In DNA form, the CDR3 reads TGTGCCAGCAGTGAGAGGGACTACAATGAGCAGTTCTTC.

This clone turned up a few times. The chain couples TRBV19 to TRBJ1-2; 7 nucleotides align to TRBD1. In germline, CDR1 is LNHDA, CDR2 SQIVND (reference sequence). CDR3 length equals 15 residues. Germline trimming cut 6 bases from V and 5 bases from J; bases unmatched to any gene: 12. CDR3 protein: CASSPPGQTIYGYTF. CDR3 sequence (DNA): TGTGCCAGTAGCCCTCCGGGACAGACTATTTATGGCTACACCTTC.

This chain uses TRBV7-3 with TRBJ1-1; D remains ambiguous. V lost 5 bases and J 2 bases, leaving 9 bases between the germline ends. Germline V CDR1 and CDR2: SGHTA, FQGTGA. The CDR3 loop spans 13 amino acids. The DNA of the CDR3 is TGTGCCAGCAGCCCCCGGGGTAACACTGAAGCTTTCTTT. Amino acid sequence: CASSPRGNTEAFF.

The CDR3 loop reads CASSSQSSGNTIYF. The CDR3 DNA sequence: TGTGCCAGCAGCTCACAGTCTTCTGGAAACACCATATATTTT. J is TRBJ1-3 and V is TRBV5-6; no clear D gene. Germline V lookup: CDR1 SGHDT, CDR2 YYEEEE. Trimming took off 3 bases at V and 1 base at J, with 8 bases between the two ends. This CDR3 has 14 amino acids.

The chain combines TRBV6-1 with TRBJ2-7; a weak D match, TRBD2 (5 bases). V lost 0 bases to trimming and J lost 5 bases, with 14 bases between them. The CDR3 runs 15 residues. CDR1 and CDR2 from the germline V gene are MNHNS and SASEGT. CDR3 in amino acids: CASSEARAGADEQYF. CDR3 nucleotides: TGTGCCAGCAGTGAAGCTCGGGCGGGCGCTGACGAGCAGTACTTC.